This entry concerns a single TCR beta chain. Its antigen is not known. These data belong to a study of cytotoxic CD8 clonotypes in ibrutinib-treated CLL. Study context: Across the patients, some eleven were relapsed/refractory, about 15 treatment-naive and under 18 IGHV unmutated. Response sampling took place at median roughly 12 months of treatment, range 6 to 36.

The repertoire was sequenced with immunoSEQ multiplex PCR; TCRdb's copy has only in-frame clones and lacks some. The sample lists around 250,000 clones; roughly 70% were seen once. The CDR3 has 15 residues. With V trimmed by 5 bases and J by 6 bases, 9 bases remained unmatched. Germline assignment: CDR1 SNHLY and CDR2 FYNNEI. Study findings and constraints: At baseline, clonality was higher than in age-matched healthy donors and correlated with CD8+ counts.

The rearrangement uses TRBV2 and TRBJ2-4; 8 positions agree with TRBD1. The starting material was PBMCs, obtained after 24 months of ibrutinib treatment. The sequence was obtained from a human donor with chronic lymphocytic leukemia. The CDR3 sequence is CASSLEGQVRNIQYF. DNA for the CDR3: TGTGCCAGCAGTCTCGAGGGACAGGTTCGAAACATTCAGTACTTC.